This TCR beta chain was retrieved from a study of chemoradiotherapy in HPV16-positive cancers. The trim removed 0 bases at V and 5 bases at J, leaving 7 bases unmatched. Germline-derived CDR1 and CDR2 are SGDLS and YYNGEE. The CDR3 spans 15 residues. Some clones are missing from TCRdb's copy, which holds only in-frame ones; the method was immunoSEQ multiplex PCR. The sample shows about 30,000 clones, about 80% of them seen only once. This clonotype was sampled from a human donor with HPV-associated anogenital cancer. Sequencing was performed on blood, taken from a patient who underwent chemoradiotherapy. The rearrangement links TRBV9 to TRBJ1-1, with 7 bases that match TRBD1. This CDR3 reads CASSVVEGASTEAFF. Written as DNA, the CDR3 is TGTGCCAGCAGCGTAGTTGAGGGGGCATCGACTGAAGCTTTCTTT.